This section outlines one T cell receptor (beta chain) sequence together with its context. Its antigen is undetermined. The data derive from a study of beta chain features in type 1 diabetes. General study findings and limits: The question left open here concerned HLA type influencing TCRB rearrangement. Among all four CD4+ subsets, Type 1 diabetes patients had TCRB CDR3s that were moderately but significantly shorter.

As every portion of the isolated RNA was reverse transcribed, the sequencing read expressed TCRB transcripts. Approximately 3.6 million reads per sample were averaged for naive, central memory and regulatory samples. Assay used: immunoSEQ multiplex PCR; TCRdb lists only in-frame clones, some missing. The table lists about 400,000 clones, roughly 12% of them singletons. Every single donor gave one heparinised blood draw, and these averaged around 110 mL. Central memory, naive, regulatory and stem cell-like memory CD4+ cells were sorted by CD45RO/CCR7/CD25/CD127/CD95/CD27. The trim removed 0 bases at V and 0 bases at J, leaving 14 bases unmatched. Germline CDR1 is MGHRA and CDR2 is YSYEKL. CDR3 length equals 20 residues.

The chain is built from TRBV4-1 and TRBJ2-1; 7 bases are shared with TRBD2. The origin of this receptor is a woman in her late teens or twenties with type 1 diabetes. The sequenced sample consisted of naive CD4+ T cells from blood. CDR3 residues: CASSQETARDYLSSYNEQFF. The CDR3 DNA reads TGCGCCAGCAGCCAAGAGACCGCCAGGGACTACCTAAGCTCCTACAATGAGCAGTTCTTC.